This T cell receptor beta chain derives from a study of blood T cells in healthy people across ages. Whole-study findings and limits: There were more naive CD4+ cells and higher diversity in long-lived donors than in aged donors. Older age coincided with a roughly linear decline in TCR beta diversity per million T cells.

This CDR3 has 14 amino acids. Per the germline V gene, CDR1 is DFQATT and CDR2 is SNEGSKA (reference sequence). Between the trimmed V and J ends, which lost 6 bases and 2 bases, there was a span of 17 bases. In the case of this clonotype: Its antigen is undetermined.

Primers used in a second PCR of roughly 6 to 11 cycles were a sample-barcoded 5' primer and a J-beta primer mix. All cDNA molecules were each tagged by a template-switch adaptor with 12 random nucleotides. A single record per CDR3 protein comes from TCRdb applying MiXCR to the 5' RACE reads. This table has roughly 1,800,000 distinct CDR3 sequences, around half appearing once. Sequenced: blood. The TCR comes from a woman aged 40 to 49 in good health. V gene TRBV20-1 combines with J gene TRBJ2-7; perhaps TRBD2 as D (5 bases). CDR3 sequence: CSAETGIPPYEQYF. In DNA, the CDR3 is TGCAGTGCAGAGACCGGGATCCCTCCCTACGAGCAGTACTTC.